The 6 T cell receptor beta chains given below trace back to one sample, sequenced in a study of blood T cell repertoires in COVID-19. Repertoires were generated with immunoSEQ multiplex PCR, while TCRdb's copy carries only in-frame clones and drops some. The table lists approximately 250,000 clones, about 83% of them singletons, with roughly 5% in the top ten. The sample was peripheral blood. These receptors originate from a human donor in a cohort sampled during active COVID-19.

The chain combines TRBV6-5 with TRBJ2-7, with 7 bases identical to TRBD1. The V gene's germline CDR1 is MNHEY and CDR2 SVGAGI. The CDR3 totals 13 residues. The V segment lost 10 bases and the J segment 2 bases; nucleotides outside the gene matches: 8. CDR3 nucleotides: TGTGCCATCGAGGACAGGTCTACCTACGAGCAGTACTTC. Protein: CAIEDRSTYEQYF.

J is TRBJ2-7 and V is TRBV12-5; a weak D match, TRBD2 (5 bases). This CDR3 is built from 12 residues. Germline V lookup: CDR1 LGHNT, CDR2 FRNRAP. V dropped 0 bases and J dropped 6 bases, with 6 bases sitting between them. DNA for the CDR3: TGTGCTAGTGGTTTGGTAGAGGGCGAGCAGTACTTC. Translating gives CASGLVEGEQYF.

This clone has more than one count but fewer than ten. This CDR3 is CASSPQGTAEKLFF. In nucleotides, the CDR3 is TGTGCCAGCTCACCACAGGGGACAGCGGAAAAACTGTTTTTT. This rearrangement joins TRBV18 to TRBJ1-4, with TRBD1 matching 7 bases. Losses at the gene ends were 1 base for V and 8 bases for J; bases not matched to a gene: 4. Germline V gene sequence: CDR1 KGHSH, CDR2 LQKENI. The CDR3 totals 14 residues.

The rearrangement uses TRBV7-9 and TRBJ1-6; the D gene is possibly TRBD1 (5 bases). The CDR3 is 14 amino acids. With 6 bases removed from V and 5 bases from J, the gap between germline ends came to 11 bases. Germline-derived CDR1 and CDR2 are SEHNR and FQNEAQ (reference sequence). The CDR3 spells CASSPDRNNSPLHF. In DNA, the CDR3 is TGTGCCAGCAGTCCTGACAGAAATAATTCACCCCTCCACTTT. Full variable domain (missing parts from reference TRBV7-9 and TRBJ1-6): DTGVSQNPRHKITKRGQNVTFRCDPISEHNRLYWYRQTLGQGPEFLTYFQNEAQLEKSRLLSDRFSAERPKGSFSTLEIQRTEQGDSAMYLCASSPDRNNSPLHFGNGTRLTVT.

This clone was found once. The chain combines TRBV10-3 with TRBJ1-1, with TRBD1 as a possible D gene (5 bases). Germline assignment: CDR1 ENHRY and CDR2 SYGVKD. V lost 4 bases to trimming and J lost 2 bases, with 11 bases between them. The CDR3 extends over 14 amino acids. CDR3 bases: TGTGCCATCAGTGGAGGTGACAGTAACACTGAAGCTTTCTTT. It translates to CAISGGDSNTEAFF.

The chain uses TRBV18 and TRBJ2-5; TRBD1 aligns across 8 bases. V lost 4 bases to trimming and J lost 1 base; unmatched junction nucleotides: 2. Germline loops: CDR1 KGHSH, CDR2 LQKENI. The CDR3 runs 14 residues. The CDR3 spells CASSRDRTQETQYF. The CDR3 DNA sequence: TGTGCCAGCTCACGGGACAGGACCCAAGAGACCCAGTACTTC.